These 5 T cell receptor beta chains share one sample of origin, sequenced in a study of cytomegalovirus exposure and HLA in healthy donors. Data came from immunoSEQ multiplex PCR; TCRdb stores just in-frame clones and leaves some out. The sample lists fewer than 300,000 clones; more than 75% were seen once. The sequencing input was PBMCs. The receptors were sampled from a woman between 18 and 30 years old in good health and CMV-seronegative.

This clone was detected once. The V call is TRBV15, the J call TRBJ1-5; no definite D call. Germline values: CDR1 LNHNV, CDR2 YYDKDF (reference sequence). The CDR3 is 16 amino acids. Deletions cut 0 bases from V and 0 bases from J, with 9 bases between. The CDR3 sequence is CATSRDPQYSNQPQHF. As DNA, the CDR3 is TGTGCCACCAGCAGAGATCCTCAGTATAGCAATCAGCCCCAGCATTTT.

This clone was recorded only once. The gene calls are TRBV5-1 and TRBJ2-5, with TRBD2 matching over 7 bases. Germline values: CDR1 SGHRS, CDR2 YFSETQ. The CDR3 is made up of 13 amino acids. The ends lost 10 bases at V and 4 bases at J; junction bases unmatched: 10. CDR3 loop: CAGARGMGETQYF. In DNA, the CDR3 is TGCGCCGGAGCGCGGGGGATGGGAGAGACCCAGTACTTC.

CDR3 DNA sequence: TGTGCCAGCAGTGTAAGGGAGCGGCGGTACACTGAAGCTTTCTTT. Amino acid sequence: CASSVRERRYTEAFF. The chain combines TRBV28 with TRBJ1-1, with D unresolved. The ends were cut back, 5 bases at V and 3 bases at J, with 16 bases in the middle. Looked up from germline, CDR1 is MDHEN and CDR2 is SYDVKM. This CDR3 contains 15 residues.

The chain uses TRBV28 and TRBJ1-2; weak D call: TRBD1 (6 bases). The germline V and J ends were trimmed by 1 base and 8 bases, with 8 bases remaining between them. This CDR3 is built from 12 residues. Germline CDR1 is MDHEN and CDR2 is SYDVKM. This CDR3 reads CASSLYQGGYTF. The CDR3 DNA sequence: TGTGCCAGCAGTTTATATCAGGGGGGCTACACCTTC.

This chain joins TRBV6-5 and TRBJ1-3; 8 bases align to TRBD1. V lost 0 bases to trimming and J lost 0 bases; unmatched junction nucleotides: 1. The V gene's germline CDR1 is MNHEY and CDR2 SVGAGI. This CDR3 has 16 amino acids. Here the CDR3 reads CASSYSTGASGNTIYF. The CDR3 coding sequence is TGTGCCAGCAGTTACTCGACAGGGGCCTCTGGAAACACCATATATTTT.